One and the same sample provided the 16 T cell receptor beta chains below, sequenced in a study of blood T cell repertoires in COVID-19. Method: immunoSEQ multiplex PCR; TCRdb's copy keeps in-frame clones and lacks some. Seen here are approximately 56,000 clones, 81% observed once, and the top ten hold about 27%. The sample taken for sequencing was peripheral blood. These receptors all come from a woman older than 75 with COVID-19, enrolled during active disease.

V gene TRBV6-5 combines with J gene TRBJ2-2, with D tentatively TRBD1 (5 bases). Trimming shortened V by 8 bases and J by 2 bases, and 9 bases separated the two germline ends. Germline V gene data show CDR1 as MNHEY and CDR2 as SVGAGI. This CDR3 is 13 amino acids long. CDR3 bases: TGTGCCAGCGGTAGGGGTAACACCGGGGAGCTGTTTTTT. It translates to CASGRGNTGELFF.

The chain uses TRBV7-3 and TRBJ2-1; D gene unclear. Looked up from germline, CDR1 is SGHTA and CDR2 is FQGTGA. The CDR3 runs 15 residues. V gave up 3 bases and J gave up 0 bases, with 9 bases separating them. In nucleotides, the CDR3 is TGTGCCAGCAGCTTTTATAGGAGCTCCTACAATGAGCAGTTCTTC. Protein sequence: CASSFYRSSYNEQFF.

The rearrangement uses TRBV30 and TRBJ2-2, with TRBD2 identical over 11 bases. The CDR3 is 13 residues long. The germline V gene has CDR1 GTSNPN and CDR2 SVGIG (reference sequence). The V segment lost 7 bases and the J segment 8 bases; nucleotides outside the gene matches: 6. The CDR3, as DNA: TGTGCCTTTACTAGCGGGAGAGGGGGGGAGCTGTTTTTT. Protein sequence: CAFTSGRGGELFF.

V and J are TRBV24-1 and TRBJ2-7, with a possible D match to TRBD1 (7 bases). The germline gives CDR1 KGHDR, CDR2 SFDVKD. The CDR3 consists of 17 residues. The V gene lost 2 bases and the J gene lost 3 bases, with 19 bases spanning the gap. DNA for the CDR3: TGTGCCACCAGTGATTGGGACAGCGTTTCGGGGGTCTACGAGCAGTACTTC. Translated, it gives CATSDWDSVSGVYEQYF.

The V and J genes are TRBV5-5 and TRBJ2-7; 10 nucleotides agree with TRBD1. J was trimmed by 3 bases and V by 4 bases; bases with no gene match: 10. The CDR3 has 16 amino acids. Germline V gene data show CDR1 as SGHKS and CDR2 as YYEKEE (reference sequence). The CDR3 region is CASSREPGQGRYEQYF. The CDR3 region has the DNA TGTGCCAGCAGCCGAGAACCGGGACAGGGGCGCTACGAGCAGTACTTC.

The chain is built from TRBV5-4 and TRBJ2-3, with 8 bases identical to TRBD2. CDR3 length: 15 amino acids. The germline gives CDR1 SGHNT, CDR2 YYREEE (reference sequence). V shed 5 bases, J shed 5 bases, and the junction held 10 bases outside the gene matches. The CDR3 loop reads CASRGGGLGLDTQYF. The CDR3, as DNA: TGTGCCAGCAGGGGAGGGGGACTAGGGCTAGATACGCAGTATTTT.

The chain joins TRBV29-1 to TRBJ2-6; D is unresolved. The CDR3 length is 13 residues. V dropped 7 bases and J dropped 1 base, with 8 bases sitting between them. The V gene's germline CDR1 is SQVTM and CDR2 ANQGSEA. CDR3 in DNA: TGCAGCGCCAGAATATCTGGGGCCAACGTCCTGACTTTC. Translating it yields CSARISGANVLTF.

The rearrangement links TRBV29-1 to TRBJ1-1, with 7 nucleotides matching TRBD1. Per the germline V gene, CDR1 is SQVTM and CDR2 is ANQGSEA. V shed 4 bases and J 1 base; nucleotides not matched to a gene: 3. The CDR3 loop spans 13 amino acids. The CDR3 protein is CSVVGGWNTEAFF. DNA for the CDR3: TGCAGCGTTGTAGGGGGCTGGAACACTGAAGCTTTCTTT.

The gene calls are TRBV19 and TRBJ1-5; D perhaps matches TRBD1 (5 bases). Trimming took 8 bases from V and 4 from J, leaving 18 bases between them. The germline V gene has CDR1 LNHDA and CDR2 SQIVND (reference sequence). This CDR3 has 15 amino acids. In DNA, the CDR3 is TGTGCCAGTTCCCAGGGCGGGGGTAGGAATCAGCCCCAGCATTTT. It encodes CASSQGGGRNQPQHF.

The rearrangement joins TRBV24-1 to TRBJ2-5; 8 bases line up with TRBD1. The CDR3 loop spans 15 amino acids. Germline lookup yields CDR1 KGHDR and CDR2 SFDVKD. V lost 7 bases, J lost 2 bases, and 8 bases stayed unmatched. CDR3 amino acids: CATSGRQGFQETQYF. CDR3 bases: TGTGCCACCAGCGGTCGACAGGGGTTTCAAGAGACCCAGTACTTC.

This clone was seen a handful of times. The gene calls are TRBV28 and TRBJ2-7, with 9 bases identical to TRBD1. The germline CDR1 and CDR2 sequences are MDHEN and SYDVKM. V lost 6 bases, J lost 3 bases, and 3 bases stayed unmatched. The CDR3 has 13 residues. CDR3 nucleotides: TGTGCCAGCAGCCGGGACAGGGACTACGAGCAGTACTTC. It specifies CASSRDRDYEQYF. The full variable domain, completed using reference TRBV28 and TRBJ2-7, is DVKVTQSSRYLVKRTGEKVFLECVQDMDHENMFWYRQDPGLGLRLIYFSYDVKMKEKGDIPEGYSVSREKKERFSLILESASTNQTSMYLCASSRDRDYEQYFGPGTRLTVT.

The chain recombines TRBV7-9 with TRBJ2-2; no clear D gene. This CDR3 has 11 amino acids. Looked up from germline, CDR1 is SEHNR and CDR2 is FQNEAQ (reference sequence). Trimming left V 4 bases short and J 5 bases short, with 2 bases between. Written as DNA, the CDR3 is TGTGCCAGCAGCTCTACCGGGGAGCTGTTTTTT. It yields the protein CASSSTGELFF.

This clone appeared once. J is TRBJ2-1 and V is TRBV29-1; 11 nucleotides line up with TRBD1. The CDR3 is made up of 13 amino acids. Looked up from germline, CDR1 is SQVTM and CDR2 is ANQGSEA. The V segment lost 4 bases and the J segment 6 bases; nucleotides outside the gene matches: 2. The CDR3 protein is CSVAGTGGNEQFF. CDR3 DNA: TGCAGCGTTGCTGGGACAGGGGGCAATGAGCAGTTCTTC.

This clone was observed once. The V call is TRBV20-1, the J call TRBJ2-2, with 10 bases aligning to TRBD1. V lost 3 bases, J lost 5 bases, and 6 bases stayed unmatched. In germline, CDR1 is DFQATT, CDR2 SNEGSKA (reference sequence). This CDR3 is built from 15 residues. The CDR3 coding sequence is TGCAGTGCTAGTAGACAGGGGGCGGCGACCGGGGAGCTGTTTTTT. This codes for CSASRQGAATGELFF.

A few counts support this clone. The rearrangement links TRBV19 to TRBJ2-1; no clear D gene. V gave up 3 bases and J gave up 5 bases, with 8 bases separating them. Germline values: CDR1 LNHDA, CDR2 SQIVND (reference sequence). The length of the CDR3 is 13 residues. The chain's CDR3 is CASSINPHNEQFF. The CDR3 DNA sequence: TGTGCCAGTAGTATTAATCCCCACAATGAGCAGTTCTTC.

J is TRBJ2-2 and V is TRBV19; 7 bases are a match to TRBD1. J gave up 1 base and V 1 base, and 18 bases lay outside the gene matches. The germline V gene encodes CDR1 LNHDA and CDR2 SQIVND (reference sequence). The CDR3 spans 21 residues. The CDR3 DNA follows: TGTGCCAGTAGTATAGGCCGAGACAGGGCCCCTAACCTCTGGAACACCGGGGAGCTGTTTTTT. This translates into CASSIGRDRAPNLWNTGELFF.